This T cell receptor (beta chain) was sequenced in a study of cytomegalovirus exposure and HLA in healthy donors. The CDR3 sequence is 16 residues long. This clone appeared once. The antigen remains unidentified. The study's findings and limits: Most TCR sequences proved rare, with some public TCRs found in many donors. The CMV antigen specificity of a few CMV-associated chains was confirmed through in vitro analysis. High specificity and sensitivity for cytomegalovirus status were reported for the classifier. Subsequent analysis found a tendency for first-cohort TCR clusters to co-occur within the 120 or so validation repertoires.

The data were produced by immunoSEQ multiplex PCR, yet TCRdb's version contains in-frame clones alone and is incomplete. Among about 130,000 clones listed, less than 95% were seen once. The genes are TRBV12-2 and TRBJ1-2; the D call in the table, TRBD1, was not verified against the DNA. TRBV12-2 is a known pseudogene. Sequences were obtained from PBMCs. This sequence originates from a man aged 18 to 29 in good health and CMV-seropositive. Here the CDR3 DNA reads TGTGCAAGTCGCTTAGTAGGGCGACAGGGGGCCAATGGCTACACCTTC. It is translated as CASRLVGRQGANGYTF.